The 15 T cell receptor beta chains presented below share a single source sample, sequenced in a study of early T cells in non-severe SARS-CoV-2 infection (dated by TCRdb to the early 2020s). To prepare the library, 5' RACE was applied. Sequencing was carried out with a NextSeq 500. In-frame beta chains were kept once TCRdb had trimmed the public reads at Q25 with fastp and called clones with MiXCR. Every entry covers one CDR3 protein and lists the most common genes and DNA from its rows. In all, the sample holds roughly 36,000 distinct CDR3 sequences, and around 6% of those were seen once. Approximately 12% of the sample comes from the top ten. The sequencing input was whole blood. The receptors come from an adult who was a healthcare worker with PCR-confirmed SARS-CoV-2 infection or an uninfected control (not recorded which).

This chain uses TRBV11-2 with TRBJ2-5, with D perhaps TRBD1 or TRBD2 (5 bases each). In germline, CDR1 is SGHAT, CDR2 FQNNGV. The CDR3 consists of 16 residues. The V end lost 1 base, the J end lost 0 bases, and 12 bases lay between the germline ends. CDR3 protein: CASSLGGSGYQETQYF. The CDR3 region has the DNA TGTGCCAGCAGCTTAGGGGGGTCGGGGTACCAAGAGACCCAGTACTTC.

This chain joins TRBV7-9 and TRBJ2-6; possibly TRBD1 or TRBD2 for D (6 bases each). Germline CDR1 is SEHNR and CDR2 is FQNEAQ (reference sequence). The CDR3 loop spans 15 amino acids. Between the trimmed V and J ends, which lost 5 bases and 2 bases, there was a span of 10 bases. The CDR3 sequence is CASSLGGAGANVLTF. CDR3 nucleotide sequence: TGTGCCAGCAGCCTCGGGGGCGCTGGGGCCAACGTCCTGACTTTC.

This clonotype was picked up a small number of times. The chain joins TRBV7-6 to TRBJ2-7; D is unclear. CDR3 length equals 14 residues. Germline V gene data show CDR1 as SGHVS and CDR2 as FNYEAQ. The V and J ends lost 5 bases and 2 bases respectively, with 13 bases between them. The CDR3 sequence: CASSPGLKAYEQYF. DNA for the CDR3: TGTGCCAGCAGCCCCGGGCTGAAAGCCTACGAGCAGTACTTC.

The table lists this clonotype with many counts. This chain links TRBV27 with TRBJ2-3, with D possibly TRBD2 on 5 matching bases. CDR3 size: 18 residues. V shed 5 bases and J shed 1 base, with 22 bases lying between them. The germline gives CDR1 MNHEY, CDR2 SMNVEV (reference sequence). The CDR3 loop reads CASSPAGIPLVGTDTQYF. CDR3 nucleotide sequence: TGTGCCAGCAGTCCCGCGGGCATTCCTTTGGTAGGCACAGATACGCAGTATTTT.

This clonotype turned up a few times. The chain couples TRBV7-9 to TRBJ2-3, with D uncertain. CDR3 length equals 15 residues. V was trimmed by 1 base and J by 1 base, leaving 9 bases between them. CDR1 and CDR2 from the germline V gene are SEHNR and FQNEAQ (reference sequence). CDR3 protein: CASSLDGPGTDTQYF. For the CDR3, the DNA is TGTGCCAGCAGCTTAGATGGGCCGGGCACAGATACGCAGTATTTT.

This clonotype was seen many times. The genes are TRBV6-6 and TRBJ1-4; 7 bases map to TRBD1. The CDR3 is 15 residues long. The germline V gene has CDR1 MNHNY and CDR2 SVGAGI (reference sequence). Trimming removed 0 bases from V and 4 bases from J; junction bases left unmatched: 2. The DNA for the CDR3 is TGTGCCAGCAGTTACTCGGGGACAGATAATGAAAAACTGTTTTTT. The encoded protein is CASSYSGTDNEKLFF.

Worth noting for this clonotype: A read error may be the cause here, since a much bigger clone is one base away. The chain employs TRBV19 and TRBJ1-1; D is uncertain. The CDR3 totals 14 residues. CDR1 LNHDA and CDR2 SQIVND come from the germline V gene (reference sequence). CDR3: CVSSEGYTGTEAFF. CDR3 nucleotides: TGTGTCAGTAGCGAAGGTTACACGGGGACTGAAGCTTTCTTT. The full variable domain, with the rest looked up from reference TRBV19 and TRBJ1-1, is DGGITQSPKYLFRKEGQNVTLSCEQNLNHDAMYWYRQDPGQGLRLIYYSQIVNDFQKGDIAEGYSVSREKKESFPLTVTSAQKNPTAFYLCVSSEGYTGTEAFFGQGTRLTVV.

This clonotype was seen ten or more times. This sequence joins TRBV20-1 and TRBJ2-3; 9 bases line up with TRBD2. The CDR3 consists of 15 residues. Germline V lookup: CDR1 DFQATT, CDR2 SNEGSKA (reference sequence). J lost 2 bases, V lost 5 bases, and 8 bases had no gene match. The CDR3 nucleotides read TGCAGTGCTCAAACTAGCGGGCTTTTCACAGATACGCAGTATTTT. It is translated as CSAQTSGLFTDTQYF.

This chain joins TRBV7-8 and TRBJ2-3; perhaps TRBD2 as D (6 bases). The CDR3 is made up of 14 amino acids. Trimming shortened V by 0 bases and J by 3 bases, and 7 bases separated the two germline ends. The germline V gene encodes CDR1 SGHVS and CDR2 FQNEAQ. CDR3 sequence: CASSLALATDTQYF. The CDR3 region has the DNA TGTGCCAGCAGCTTAGCACTAGCTACAGATACGCAGTATTTT.

This clonotype was seen at least ten times. This chain joins TRBV6-1 and TRBJ2-5, with 7 bases matching TRBD1. Looked up from germline, CDR1 is MNHNS and CDR2 is SASEGT. This CDR3 contains 14 residues. Trimming took 7 bases from V and 2 from J; bases not matched to a gene: 7. The chain's CDR3 is CASTQGTEQETQYF. As DNA, the CDR3 is TGTGCCAGCACGCAGGGGACAGAACAAGAGACCCAGTACTTC.

The chain uses TRBV28 and TRBJ1-2; D might be TRBD1 (6 bases). The germline V and J ends were trimmed by 2 bases and 5 bases, with 12 bases remaining between them. The CDR3 is 14 residues long. CDR1 is MDHEN and CDR2 is SYDVKM in the germline V gene. Here the CDR3 reads CASSLQGSGYGYTF. CDR3 sequence (DNA): TGTGCCAGCAGTTTACAGGGGTCAGGGTATGGCTACACCTTC.

This clonotype was seen many times. The chain couples TRBV14 to TRBJ2-3, with D unresolved. Germline values: CDR1 SGHDN, CDR2 FVKESK. The V and J ends lost 3 bases and 1 base respectively, with 11 bases between them. CDR3 size: 15 residues. CDR3 DNA: TGTGCCAGCAGCCAGATTTCTCAAGGCACAGATACGCAGTATTTT. It codes for CASSQISQGTDTQYF.

Note on this clonotype: At one end the junction does not follow the germline gene, possibly because of a read error. The chain couples TRBV7-2 to TRBJ2-5; D may correspond to TRBD1 or TRBD2 (7 bases each). The length of the CDR3 is 15 residues. Germline CDR1 reads SGHTA; CDR2 reads FQGNSA. The CDR3 is CASGLAPGGAETQYF. The CDR3 bases are TGTGCCAGCGGCTTAGCGCCAGGGGGGGCAGAGACCCAGTACTTC.

This clonotype has more than one count but fewer than ten. The chain employs TRBV19 and TRBJ2-3, with 9 bases lining up with TRBD2. CDR3 length equals 14 residues. J gave up 3 bases and V 3 bases, and 1 base lay outside the gene matches. Germline V gene data show CDR1 as LNHDA and CDR2 as SQIVND (reference sequence). In DNA, the CDR3 is TGTGCCAGTAGTATGCTAGCGGGGACAGATACGCAGTATTTT. It is translated as CASSMLAGTDTQYF.

CDR3 bases: TGTGCCAGTAGTATAGAATCGAACACCGGGGAGCTGTTTTTT. Translated: CASSIESNTGELFF. The J gene is TRBJ2-2, the V gene TRBV19; D is ambiguous. With 0 bases removed from V and 0 bases from J, the gap between germline ends came to 2 bases. The CDR3 is 14 amino acids. The germline gives CDR1 LNHDA, CDR2 SQIVND (reference sequence).